This passage covers 22 T cell receptor beta chains from one sample sequenced in a study of T cells after yellow fever vaccination. TCRdb processed the 5' RACE reads anew with MiXCR; each CDR3 protein has one entry. The table includes more than 45,000 distinct CDR3 sequences, approximately 5.5% detected once. Specimen: PBMCs, either bulk or a sorted T-cell subset (CD4+, CD8+, memory, or dextramer-sorted; not recorded which), collected on the day of the yellow fever booster vaccination. The receptors stem from a man in his late teens or twenties who received the YFV17D yellow fever vaccine.

This clonotype showed up many times. The chain links TRBV7-9 to TRBJ2-1, with 9 bases that match TRBD1. V shed 5 bases and J 6 bases; nucleotides not matched to a gene: 8. Germline assignment: CDR1 SEHNR and CDR2 FQNEAQ (reference sequence). The CDR3 consists of 15 residues. The CDR3 nucleotides are TGTGCCAGCAGCCGGGGACAGGGTAAGGTCAATGAGCAGTTCTTC. Protein product: CASSRGQGKVNEQFF.

The gene calls are TRBV7-2 and TRBJ2-5; 9 nucleotides align to TRBD2. The CDR3 loop spans 16 amino acids. The trim removed 2 bases at V and 5 bases at J, leaving 9 bases unmatched. CDR1 and CDR2 (germline): SGHTA, FQGNSA. The CDR3 DNA sequence: TGTGCCAGCAGCTTATTGGCGGGGGGGCAAGGGGAGACCCAGTACTTC. This translates into CASSLLAGGQGETQYF.

This clonotype occurred a few times. The chain couples TRBV5-1 to TRBJ2-1; D uncertain. V lost 0 bases and J 1 base, leaving 8 bases between the germline ends. There are 15 residues in the CDR3. Germline CDR1 and CDR2: SGHRS and YFSETQ. The CDR3 DNA is TGCGCCAGCAGCTTGGTAGTAGGGTCCTACAATGAGCAGTTCTTC. This encodes CASSLVVGSYNEQFF.

This clonotype was detected only a few times. The rearrangement links TRBV7-2 to TRBJ2-5, with TRBD1 matching over 7 bases. The CDR3 runs 16 residues. The V and J ends lost 1 base and 5 bases, in that order; junction bases with no gene match: 10. Germline values: CDR1 SGHTA, CDR2 FQGNSA. The CDR3 loop reads CASSLVVGGGGETQYF. The CDR3 DNA sequence: TGTGCCAGCAGCTTAGTGGTAGGGGGCGGCGGGGAGACCCAGTACTTC.

This clonotype came up many times. The gene calls are TRBV6-2 or TRBV6-3 and TRBJ1-1; TRBD1 is a possible D gene (5 bases). The germline gives CDR1 MNHEY, CDR2 SVGEGT. V gave up 2 bases and J gave up 5 bases, with 18 bases separating them. The CDR3 is made up of 16 amino acids. CDR3 DNA sequence: TGTGCCAGCAGTTACCTGACCCTAGGGGTGGGGACTGAAGCTTTCTTT. It is translated as CASSYLTLGVGTEAFF.

The chain is built from TRBV4-1 and TRBJ2-5; D may be TRBD2 (6 bases). This CDR3 is 15 amino acids long. CDR1 and CDR2 from the germline V gene are MGHRA and YSYEKL. The V end was cut by 4 bases, the J end by 1 base, with 13 bases between. The CDR3 DNA reads TGCGCCAGCAGCCTTGCTTCCGGGGGCCAAGAGACCCAGTACTTC. It yields the protein CASSLASGGQETQYF.

The chain uses TRBV20-1 and TRBJ2-7; D possibly corresponds to TRBD2 (6 bases). V was cut by 0 bases and J by 4 bases, with 16 bases left in between. The CDR3 sequence is 15 residues long. In germline, CDR1 is DFQATT, CDR2 SNEGSKA (reference sequence). CDR3 in amino acids: CSARDRRGKTYEQYF. The CDR3 DNA follows: TGCAGTGCTAGAGATCGGAGGGGCAAGACTTACGAGCAGTACTTC.

J is TRBJ2-5 and V is TRBV9, with 8 bases that match TRBD2. Germline values: CDR1 SGDLS, CDR2 YYNGEE. The CDR3 has 15 residues. The J segment lost 5 bases and the V segment lost 0 bases, leaving 6 bases of the junction unmatched. This CDR3 reads CASSVGGGPEETQYF. The CDR3 DNA is TGTGCCAGCAGCGTAGGCGGGGGGCCCGAGGAGACCCAGTACTTC.

This clonotype was counted many times. V is TRBV29-1 and J is TRBJ2-6; no firm D call. The germline gives CDR1 SQVTM, CDR2 ANQGSEA. V lost 3 bases, J lost 2 bases, and 5 bases lay in between. The CDR3 contains 13 residues. The CDR3 DNA reads TGCAGCGTTGAGTGGGCTGGGGCCAACGTCCTGACTTTC. It encodes CSVEWAGANVLTF.

This clonotype has more than one count but fewer than ten. The rearrangement joins TRBV9 to TRBJ2-1; TRBD1 matches at 11 bases. The ends lost 2 bases at V and 7 bases at J; junction bases unmatched: 5. CDR1 and CDR2 from the germline V gene are SGDLS and YYNGEE. The CDR3 contains 15 residues. The CDR3 region has the DNA TGTGCCAGCAGCGTGGGACAGGGGGAAGATAATGAGCAGTTCTTC. Protein: CASSVGQGEDNEQFF.

This clonotype was seen ten or more times. This chain uses TRBV11-2 with TRBJ2-7, with a tentative D call TRBD1 (5 bases). CDR1 and CDR2 from the germline V gene are SGHAT and FQNNGV. The V end lost 5 bases, the J end lost 1 base, and 6 bases lay between the germline ends. The CDR3 runs to 12 residues. CDR3 in DNA: TGTGCCAGCAGCGACAGATCCTACGAGCAGTACTTC. It specifies CASSDRSYEQYF.

The sample holds many counts of this clonotype. The chain is built from TRBV6-5 and TRBJ2-1, with D possibly being TRBD2 (6 bases). The germline V gene encodes CDR1 MNHEY and CDR2 SVGAGI. The CDR3 has 15 residues. V lost 6 bases, J lost 0 bases, and 12 bases lay in between. The CDR3 coding sequence is TGTGCCAGCAGCCCACGGGGGAGCTCCTACAATGAGCAGTTCTTC. This codes for CASSPRGSSYNEQFF.

This clonotype has at least ten counts. The chain is built from TRBV28 and TRBJ2-2; D ambiguous. The CDR3 runs to 16 residues. V was clipped by 6 bases and J by 1 base, with 15 bases between them. Germline CDR1 MDHEN, CDR2 SYDVKM. The DNA of the CDR3 is TGTGCCAGCAGCCCCTCCTCGTCCCGGAACACCGGGGAGCTGTTTTTT. Its protein product is CASSPSSSRNTGELFF.

This clonotype was recorded a few times. This chain connects TRBV12-3 or TRBV12-4 to TRBJ2-2, with 10 bases fitting TRBD2. Germline trimming cut 6 bases from V and 6 bases from J; bases unmatched to any gene: 10. The CDR3 contains 16 residues. Here the CDR3 DNA reads TGTGCCAGCAGGCGTAAAGCGGGGGGGCCGGCCGGGGAGCTGTTTTTT. Amino acid sequence: CASRRKAGGPAGELFF.

At least ten counts were recorded for this clonotype. V and J are TRBV5-1 and TRBJ2-1; TRBD2 aligns across 9 bases. The trim removed 5 bases at V and 2 bases at J, leaving 8 bases unmatched. This CDR3 has 16 residues. CDR1 is SGHRS, CDR2 YFSETQ, per germline. CDR3 in DNA: TGCGCCAGCAGTACGGCGGGGGGGACGCCCTACAATGAGCAGTTCTTC. Its translation: CASSTAGGTPYNEQFF.

This clonotype came up a few times. This chain connects TRBV15 to TRBJ1-2; D remains unclear. V shed 5 bases and J shed 0 bases, with 10 bases lying between them. CDR1 is LNHNV and CDR2 is YYDKDF in the germline V gene (reference sequence). The CDR3 has 14 residues. The CDR3 region is CATSGRPANYGYTF. The CDR3 nucleotides are TGTGCCACCAGCGGCCGCCCTGCTAACTATGGCTACACCTTC.

This clonotype has more than one count but fewer than ten. The chain has TRBV7-9 and TRBJ1-4; 9 positions agree with TRBD1. The CDR3 has 15 amino acids. Germline V gene data show CDR1 as SEHNR and CDR2 as FQNEAQ (reference sequence). V lost 5 bases and J lost 6; bases outside the gene matches: 7. The CDR3 bases are TGTGCCAGCAGCATCGGACAGGGGATGGATGAAAAACTGTTTTTT. It specifies CASSIGQGMDEKLFF.

The chain carries TRBV7-3 and TRBJ2-3; D unclear. The CDR3 is 13 amino acids. The V end lost 2 bases, the J end lost 2 bases, and 5 bases lay between the germline ends. Germline assignment: CDR1 SGHTA and CDR2 FQGTGA. For the CDR3, the DNA is TGTGCCAGCAGCTTAGCTACCACAGATACGCAGTATTTT. Translation: CASSLATTDTQYF.

This clonotype was recorded many times. V is TRBV7-2 and J is TRBJ1-5, with D perhaps matching TRBD1 (5 bases). Between the trimmed V and J ends, which lost 5 bases and 7 bases, there was a span of 18 bases. CDR1 SGHTA and CDR2 FQGNSA come from the germline V gene. CDR3 length: 15 amino acids. Written as DNA, the CDR3 is TGTGCCAGCAGCCCGGAAAGGGGTGGGTTCCAGCCCCAGCATTTT. It is translated as CASSPERGGFQPQHF.

This clonotype was recorded a few times. V gene TRBV5-1 combines with J gene TRBJ2-1; no clear D. The V and J ends lost 0 bases and 0 bases respectively, with 7 bases between them. Germline lookup yields CDR1 SGHRS and CDR2 YFSETQ. This CDR3 comprises 15 residues. CDR3 sequence: CASSLGSLSYNEQFF. CDR3 DNA: TGCGCCAGCAGCTTGGGTAGCCTCTCCTACAATGAGCAGTTCTTC.

This clonotype showed up many times. The chain combines TRBV7-3 with TRBJ2-5; 8 bases align to TRBD1. V shed 0 bases and J 5 bases; nucleotides not matched to a gene: 8. Germline V gives CDR1 SGHTA, CDR2 FQGTGA. CDR3 length equals 16 residues. CDR3 nucleotide sequence: TGTGCCAGCAGCTTAACCCCCGGACAGGGCAGGGAGACCCAGTACTTC. Amino acids: CASSLTPGQGRETQYF.

This clonotype has just a few counts. The chain couples TRBV11-2 to TRBJ2-3, with D perhaps TRBD2 (6 bases). Germline V CDR1 and CDR2: SGHAT, FQNNGV. Trimming removed 5 bases from V and 8 bases from J, with 20 bases in between. This CDR3 is 15 amino acids long. The CDR3 sequence: CASSPPGGAAGTQYF. For the CDR3, the DNA is TGTGCCAGCAGCCCCCCGGGCGGGGCCGCCGGTACGCAGTATTTT. The complete variable domain, with remaining parts taken from reference TRBV11-2 and TRBJ2-3, reads EAGVAQSPRYKIIEKRQSVAFWCNPISGHATLYWYQQILGQGPKLLIQFQNNGVVDDSQLPKDRFSAERLKGVDSTLKIQPAKLEDSAVYLCASSPPGGAAGTQYFGPGTRLTVL.